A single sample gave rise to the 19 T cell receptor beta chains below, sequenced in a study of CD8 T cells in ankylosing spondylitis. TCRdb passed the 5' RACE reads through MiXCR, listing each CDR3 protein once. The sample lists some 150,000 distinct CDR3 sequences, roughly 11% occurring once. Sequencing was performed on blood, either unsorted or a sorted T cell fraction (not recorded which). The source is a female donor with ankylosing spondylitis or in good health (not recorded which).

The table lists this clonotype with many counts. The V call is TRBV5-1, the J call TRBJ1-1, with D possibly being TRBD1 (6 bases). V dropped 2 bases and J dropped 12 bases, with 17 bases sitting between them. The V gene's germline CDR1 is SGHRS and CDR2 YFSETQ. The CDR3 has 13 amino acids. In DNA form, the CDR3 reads TGCGCCAGCAGCTTCCGGGACATTTCTCCTACTTTCTTT. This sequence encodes CASSFRDISPTFF. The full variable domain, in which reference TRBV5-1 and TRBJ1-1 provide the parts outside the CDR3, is KAGVTQTPRYLIKTRGQQVTLSCSPISGHRSVSWYQQTPGQGLQFLFEYFSETQRNKGNFPGRFSGRQFSNSRSEMNVSTLELGDSALYLCASSFRDISPTFFGQGTRLTVV.

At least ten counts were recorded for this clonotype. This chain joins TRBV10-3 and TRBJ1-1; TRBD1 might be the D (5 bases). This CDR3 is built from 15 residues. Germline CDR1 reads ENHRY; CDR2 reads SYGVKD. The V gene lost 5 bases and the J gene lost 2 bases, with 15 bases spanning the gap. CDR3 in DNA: TGTGCCATCAGTCTCGGGTCGACAGTAAACACTGAAGCTTTCTTT. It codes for CAISLGSTVNTEAFF.

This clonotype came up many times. The CDR3 loop reads CASSPTGGRNEKLFF. The CDR3 nucleotides read TGTGCCAGCAGCCCAACAGGGGGCCGCAATGAAAAACTGTTTTTT. The chain has TRBV4-2 and TRBJ1-4; 9 bases line up with TRBD1. There are 15 residues in the CDR3. The trim removed 4 bases at V and 5 bases at J, leaving 5 bases unmatched. Germline V lookup: CDR1 LGHNA, CDR2 YNFKEQ.

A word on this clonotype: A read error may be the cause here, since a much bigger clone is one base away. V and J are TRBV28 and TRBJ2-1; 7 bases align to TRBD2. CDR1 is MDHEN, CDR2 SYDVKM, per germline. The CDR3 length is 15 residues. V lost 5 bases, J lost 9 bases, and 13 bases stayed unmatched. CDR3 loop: CASSLGTNGSPEQFF. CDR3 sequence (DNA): TGTGCCAGCAGTCTGGGGACTAACGGGAGTCCTGAGCAGTTCTTC. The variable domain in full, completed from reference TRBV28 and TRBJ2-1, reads DVKVTQSSRYLVKRTGEKVFLECVQDMDHENMFWYRQDPGLGLRLIYFSYDVKMKEKGDIPEGYSVSREKKERFSLILESASTNQTSMYLCASSLGTNGSPEQFFGPGTRLTVL.

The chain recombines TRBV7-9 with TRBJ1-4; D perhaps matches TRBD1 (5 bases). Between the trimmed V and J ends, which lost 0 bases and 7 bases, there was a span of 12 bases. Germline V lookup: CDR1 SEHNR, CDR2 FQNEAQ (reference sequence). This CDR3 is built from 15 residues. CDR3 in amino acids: CASSLAKGESEKLFF. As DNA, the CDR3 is TGTGCCAGCAGCTTAGCGAAAGGGGAAAGTGAAAAACTGTTTTTT.

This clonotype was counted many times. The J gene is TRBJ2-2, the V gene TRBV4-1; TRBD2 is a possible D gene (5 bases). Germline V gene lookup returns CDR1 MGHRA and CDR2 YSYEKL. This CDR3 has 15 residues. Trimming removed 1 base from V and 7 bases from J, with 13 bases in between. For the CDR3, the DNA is TGCGCCAGCAGCCAAGGACCGGGGAGAGGCGGGGAGCTGTTTTTT. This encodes CASSQGPGRGGELFF.

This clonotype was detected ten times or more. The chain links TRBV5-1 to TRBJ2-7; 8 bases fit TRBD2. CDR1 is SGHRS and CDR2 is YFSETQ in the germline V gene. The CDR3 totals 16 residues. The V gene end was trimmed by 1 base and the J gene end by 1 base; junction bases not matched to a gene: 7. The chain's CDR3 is CASSLRSLAGSYEQYF. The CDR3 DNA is TGCGCCAGCAGCTTGCGCTCGCTAGCGGGTTCCTACGAGCAGTACTTC.

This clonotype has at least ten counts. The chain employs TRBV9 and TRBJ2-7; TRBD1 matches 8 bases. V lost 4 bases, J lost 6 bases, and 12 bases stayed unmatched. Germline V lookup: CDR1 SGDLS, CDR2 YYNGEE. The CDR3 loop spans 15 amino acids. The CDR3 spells CASSSRTGFSFEQYF. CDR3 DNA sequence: TGTGCCAGCAGCTCCAGGACAGGGTTTAGTTTCGAGCAGTACTTC.

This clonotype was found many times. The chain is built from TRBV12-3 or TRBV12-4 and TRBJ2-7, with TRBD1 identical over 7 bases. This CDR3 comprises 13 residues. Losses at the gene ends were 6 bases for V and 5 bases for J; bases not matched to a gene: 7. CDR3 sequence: CASSQQGIDEQYF. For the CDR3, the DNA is TGTGCCAGCAGCCAACAGGGGATTGACGAGCAGTACTTC.

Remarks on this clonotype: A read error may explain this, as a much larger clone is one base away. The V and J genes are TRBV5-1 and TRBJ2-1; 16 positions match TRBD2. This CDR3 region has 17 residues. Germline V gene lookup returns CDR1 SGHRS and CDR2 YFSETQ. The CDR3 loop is CVSSWGTSGGAVNEQFF. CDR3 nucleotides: TGCGTCAGCAGCTGGGGGACTAGCGGGGGGGCTGTTAATGAGCAGTTCTTC.

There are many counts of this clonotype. CDR3 in amino acids: CSAIAGSASYEQYF. CDR3 bases: TGCAGTGCTATAGCCGGTAGCGCCAGCTACGAGCAGTACTTC. The V gene is TRBV20-1, the J gene TRBJ2-7, with D perhaps matching TRBD2 (5 bases). Trimming left V 4 bases short and J 3 bases short, with 16 bases between. The CDR3 has 14 residues. CDR1 DFQATT and CDR2 SNEGSKA come from the germline V gene (reference sequence).

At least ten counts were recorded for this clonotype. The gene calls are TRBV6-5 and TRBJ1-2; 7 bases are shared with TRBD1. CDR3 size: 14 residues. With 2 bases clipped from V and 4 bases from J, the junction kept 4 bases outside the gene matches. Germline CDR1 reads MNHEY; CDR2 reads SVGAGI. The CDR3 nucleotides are TGTGCCAGCAGTTACAGTACAGGGGTCTATGGCTACACCTTC. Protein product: CASSYSTGVYGYTF.

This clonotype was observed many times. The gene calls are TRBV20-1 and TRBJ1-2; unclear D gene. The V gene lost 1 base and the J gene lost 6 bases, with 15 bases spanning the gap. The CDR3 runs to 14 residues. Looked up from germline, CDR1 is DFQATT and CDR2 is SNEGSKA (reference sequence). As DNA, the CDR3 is TGCAGTGCTAGAGCTCCCAGTTCGCCTCATGGCTACACCTTC. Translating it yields CSARAPSSPHGYTF.

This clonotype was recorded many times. The CDR3 DNA reads as TGTGCCAGCAGCCCTTCCAGCGGGAAAGACTACGAGCAGTACTTC. It specifies CASSPSSGKDYEQYF. V is TRBV7-2 and J is TRBJ2-7; 7 bases align to TRBD2. The J segment lost 3 bases and the V segment lost 5 bases, leaving 10 bases of the junction unmatched. Germline V gene sequence: CDR1 SGHTA, CDR2 FQGNSA. This CDR3 contains 15 residues.

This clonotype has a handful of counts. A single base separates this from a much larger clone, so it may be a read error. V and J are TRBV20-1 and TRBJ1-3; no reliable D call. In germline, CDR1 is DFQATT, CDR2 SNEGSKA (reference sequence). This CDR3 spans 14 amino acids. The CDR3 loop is CSAPDPRSGDTIYF. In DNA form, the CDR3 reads TGCAGTGCTCCCGACCCGCGCTCTGGAGACACCATATATTTT.

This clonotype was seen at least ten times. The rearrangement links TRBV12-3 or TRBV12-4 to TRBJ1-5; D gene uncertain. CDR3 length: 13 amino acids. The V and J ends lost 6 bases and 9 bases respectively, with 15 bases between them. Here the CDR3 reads CASSISVPRPQHF. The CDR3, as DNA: TGTGCCAGCAGCATCTCCGTCCCGCGGCCCCAGCATTTT.

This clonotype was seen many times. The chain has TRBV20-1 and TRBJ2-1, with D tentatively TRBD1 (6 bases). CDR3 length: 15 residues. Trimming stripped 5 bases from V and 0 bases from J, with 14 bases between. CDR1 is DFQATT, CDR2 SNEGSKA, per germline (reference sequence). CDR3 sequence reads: CSAVGAAYSYNEQFF. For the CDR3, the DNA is TGCAGTGCTGTGGGGGCCGCCTACTCCTACAATGAGCAGTTCTTC.

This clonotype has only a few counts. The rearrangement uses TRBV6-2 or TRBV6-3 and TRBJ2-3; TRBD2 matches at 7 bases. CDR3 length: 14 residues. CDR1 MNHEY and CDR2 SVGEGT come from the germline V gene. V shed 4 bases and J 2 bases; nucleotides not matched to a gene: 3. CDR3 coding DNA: TGTGCCAGCAGTTGGGGGGGGACCACAGATACGCAGTATTTT. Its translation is CASSWGGTTDTQYF.

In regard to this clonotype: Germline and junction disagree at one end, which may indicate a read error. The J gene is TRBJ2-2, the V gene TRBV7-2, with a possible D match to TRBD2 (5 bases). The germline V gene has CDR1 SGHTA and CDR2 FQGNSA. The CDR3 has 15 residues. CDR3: CASNLVLSGTGELFF. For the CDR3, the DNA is TGTGCCAGCAACTTAGTTTTGAGCGGTACCGGGGAGCTGTTTTTT.